A selection of T cell receptor beta chains follows, all from one sample in a study of blood T cell repertoires in COVID-19. Sequenced by immunoSEQ multiplex PCR; TCRdb stores in-frame clones only, minus some. In the table there are over 200,000 clones, roughly 80% of which are singletons. Sequenced: PBMCs or T cells enriched from blood (not recorded which). All receptors derive from a man aged 60 to 75 who had recovered from COVID-19. Each CDR3 is given with its conserved first and last residue. Only part of the rows carry a size: once, few, many, or a class if the clone is expanded.

v_gene	j_gene	abundance	CDR3aa
TRBV24-1	TRBJ2-5	NA	CATSGRTGGLETQYF
TRBV6-5	TRBJ1-1	NA	CASTPRGRDTEAFF
TRBV30	TRBJ1-1	NA	CAWSVGRLRTNTEAFF
TRBV7-2	TRBJ2-6	NA	CASSQGRDSGANVLTF
TRBV5-5	TRBJ2-7	NA	CASSFGGADTYEQYF
TRBV6-2/TRBV6-3	TRBJ1-2	NA	CASSYPTAGTGAYGYTF
TRBV29-1	TRBJ1-2	NA	CSVEDAQGGYGYTF
TRBV4-3	TRBJ2-2	NA	CASSQDATSNTGELFF
TRBV7-9	TRBJ1-1	NA	CASSLEGATEAFF
TRBV3-1/TRBV3-2	TRBJ1-2	NA	CASSQVARGTYGYTF
TRBV18	TRBJ1-5	NA	CASSQGGNQPQHF
TRBV19	TRBJ1-2	NA	CASSLEPSGGRGGYTF
TRBV19	TRBJ1-5	NA	CASRQGGSNQPQHF
TRBV19	TRBJ2-3	NA	CASSTGQWGPDTQYF
TRBV9	TRBJ2-3	NA	CASSFAGGLSTDTQYF
TRBV6-5	TRBJ1-5	NA	CASSYKAGMSNQPQHF
TRBV19	TRBJ1-2	NA	CASSIRDMAYGYTF
TRBV24-1	TRBJ2-7	NA	CATSDSASRPYEQYF
TRBV27	TRBJ2-6	NA	CASSKTGSSGANVLTF
TRBV7-2	TRBJ1-3	NA	CASSFTGGNTGNTIYF
TRBV14	TRBJ1-2	NA	CASSQDQGMYGYTF
TRBV6-6	TRBJ2-3	NA	CASTEVGTSSTDTQYF
TRBV27	TRBJ1-2	NA	CASSSWTGGNYGYTF
TRBV24-1	TRBJ2-2	NA	CATSRGQNTGELFF
TRBV4-1	TRBJ2-7	NA	CASSQDPGTGGYEQYF
TRBV5-1	TRBJ1-3	NA	CASSLYGGPGNTIYF
TRBV20-1	TRBJ2-3	few	CSASKDTRLDTQYF
TRBV7-9	TRBJ1-1	NA	CASSLTQGNTEAFF
TRBV11-2	TRBJ2-7	NA	CASTTTGGPYEQYF
TRBV30	TRBJ1-5	few	CAWGLKGAHNQPQHF
TRBV6-2/TRBV6-3	TRBJ1-1	NA	CASSYSNVLADTEAFF
TRBV2	TRBJ2-2	NA	CASRLTGGNTGELFF
TRBV12-5	TRBJ1-5	NA	CASGLLTNQPQHF
TRBV6-2/TRBV6-3	TRBJ1-1	NA	CASSYSQGAEAFF
TRBV5-4	TRBJ2-7	NA	CASSPGGDRGGSEQYF
TRBV5-5	TRBJ1-2	once	CASSQSPDRESDYTF
TRBV5-1	TRBJ1-4	NA	CASSFTTGQTNEKLFF
TRBV4-3	TRBJ2-7	once	CASSQLAGGEYEQYF
TRBV11-3	TRBJ1-2	NA	CASSRGVPGTNGYTF
TRBV7-2	TRBJ1-5	NA	CASSLRGNQPQHF
TRBV3-1/TRBV3-2	TRBJ2-6	NA	CATSDRVSGANVLTF
TRBV27	TRBJ1-5	NA	CASSRILQGAGQPQHF
TRBV13	TRBJ2-2	NA	CASARQGNTGELFF
TRBV20-1	TRBJ2-3	NA	CSASLTGVDTQYF
TRBV3-1/TRBV3-2	TRBJ2-7	NA	CASSRSEGAGEQYF
TRBV19	TRBJ2-3	NA	CASSLGLAGGSTSTDTQYF
TRBV27	TRBJ2-3	NA	CASTRDRVTDTQYF
TRBV7-8	TRBJ2-1	once	CASSPLAGNSYNEQFF
TRBV7-8	TRBJ1-1	NA	CASSRGSPARVLAEAFF
TRBV14	TRBJ2-1	once	CASSRTSGGAWNEQFF
TRBV12-3/TRBV12-4	TRBJ1-1	NA	CASSFNSHTEAFF
TRBV5-1	TRBJ1-4	NA	CASSEGQAAVYEKLFF
TRBV25-1	TRBJ2-7	NA	CASSEGGHEQYF
TRBV6-5	TRBJ2-1	NA	CASRFTGLAKNEQFF
TRBV6-5	TRBJ1-5	once	CASRRTFHSNQPQHF
TRBV7-7	TRBJ2-5	NA	CASSVGTGGLETQYF
TRBV27	TRBJ2-7	NA	CASSRTSGTYEQYF
TRBV20-1	TRBJ1-2	NA	CSASLGGYGYTF
TRBV5-1	TRBJ2-1	NA	CASSLVLQSEQFF